The rows below give T cell receptor beta chains drawn from one sample of a study of blood T cell repertoires in COVID-19. Produced via immunoSEQ multiplex PCR; TCRdb's table is partial and in-frame only. The table has a few hundred thousand clones, less than 90% seen once. The sequencing sample was made of peripheral blood. The receptors were gathered from a man in his forties with active or convalescent COVID-19. Both conserved end residues are part of each CDR3. Fields, in order: D gene, clone size, J gene, V gene, CDR3 length, CDR3 protein, CDR3 DNA. D genes are given only for firm matches. Some rows have no size entry. The others give once, few or many, or a class for an expanded clone.

>-|-|TRBJ1-3|TRBV9|15
CASSVGQNSGNTIYF
TGTGCCAGCAGCGTAGGACAGAACTCTGGAAACACCATATATTTT
>TRBD1|-|TRBJ2-2|TRBV2|13
CASRGTGNGELFF
TGTGCCAGCAGAGGGACAGGAAACGGGGAGCTGTTTTTT
>TRBD1|once|TRBJ1-5|TRBV19|18
CASSIGTGVGYSNQPQHF
TGTGCCAGTAGTATTGGGACAGGGGTGGGGTACAGCAATCAGCCCCAGCATTTT
>TRBD1|-|TRBJ2-1|TRBV5-4|15
CASSLPGQGSNEQFF
TGTGCCAGCAGCCTACCGGGACAGGGGTCGAATGAGCAGTTCTTC
>TRBD2|-|TRBJ2-1|TRBV7-9|14
CASSLRGGYREQFF
TGTGCCAGCAGCTTGCGCGGGGGTTATCGGGAGCAGTTCTTC
>-|-|TRBJ1-1|TRBV6-5|12
CASSYGGPEAFF
TGTGCCAGCAGTTACGGAGGGCCTGAAGCTTTCTTT
>-|-|TRBJ2-7|TRBV12-3/TRBV12-4|13
CASGHPGGYEQYF
TGTGCCAGCGGCCACCCCGGGGGCTACGAGCAGTACTTC
>TRBD2|-|TRBJ2-7|TRBV9|15
CASSGTSGFSYEQYF
TGTGCCAGCAGCGGGACTAGCGGGTTCTCCTACGAGCAGTACTTC
>-|-|TRBJ1-1|TRBV11-1|14
CASSLQQGNTEAFF
TGTGCCAGCAGCTTACAACAGGGGAACACTGAAGCTTTCTTT
>TRBD1|-|TRBJ1-5|TRBV3-1/TRBV3-2|18
CASSPPGQDVGGNQPQHF
TGTGCCAGCAGCCCTCCTGGACAGGATGTAGGGGGGAATCAGCCCCAGCATTTT
>TRBD1|-|TRBJ1-2|TRBV3-1/TRBV3-2|14
CASSQGPGGYGYTF
TGTGCCAGCAGCCAAGGGCCAGGGGGCTATGGCTACACCTTC
>TRBD2|-|TRBJ2-3|TRBV11-2|15
CASSLPGGAPDTQYF
TGTGCCAGCAGCCTCCCCGGGGGGGCCCCAGATACGCAGTATTTT
>-|-|TRBJ2-6|TRBV9|14
CASSALSGANVLTF
TGTGCCAGCAGCGCTTTGTCTGGGGCCAACGTCCTGACTTTC
>-|-|TRBJ2-2|TRBV10-3|12
CAISPFSGELFF
TGTGCCATCAGTCCTTTTAGCGGGGAGCTGTTTTTT
>-|-|TRBJ2-2|TRBV11-1|16
CASSLFVPANTGELFF
TGTGCCAGCAGCTTGTTCGTTCCCGCGAACACCGGGGAGCTGTTTTTT
>TRBD1|-|TRBJ2-7|TRBV5-1|14
CASSPWDRDYEQYF
TGCGCCAGCAGCCCCTGGGACAGGGACTACGAGCAGTACTTC
>TRBD2|-|TRBJ2-1|TRBV19|13
CASRGLDVGEQFF
TGTGCCAGTAGGGGACTAGATGTTGGTGAGCAGTTCTTC
>TRBD2|once|TRBJ2-3|TRBV4-1|16
CASSQAPSGGDDTQYF
TGCGCCAGCAGCCAAGCGCCAAGCGGGGGGGATGATACGCAGTATTTT
>TRBD2|-|TRBJ2-5|TRBV5-1|14
CASSLEASGETQYF
TGCGCCAGCAGCTTGGAGGCTAGCGGGGAGACCCAGTACTTC
>-|-|TRBJ2-3|TRBV5-8|13
CASSMDTTDTQYF
TGTGCCAGCAGCATGGACACCACAGATACGCAGTATTTT
>TRBD1|-|TRBJ1-2|TRBV28|13
CASSYGTGGGYTF
TGTGCCAGCAGTTATGGGACAGGGGGTGGCTACACCTTC
>TRBD1|-|TRBJ1-2|TRBV27|14
CASSLGTGGNGYTF
TGTGCCAGCAGTTTAGGGACAGGGGGCAATGGCTACACCTTC
>-|-|TRBJ2-3|TRBV29-1|14
CSDSTGSSTDTQYF
TGCAGCGACTCGACAGGATCTAGCACAGATACGCAGTATTTT
>TRBD2|once|TRBJ2-5|TRBV12-5|15
CASGLGTSGEETQYF
TGTGCTAGTGGTTTAGGGACTAGCGGAGAAGAGACCCAGTACTTC
>-|-|TRBJ1-1|TRBV19|15
CASRPQGEVNTEAFF
TGTGCCAGTAGACCACAGGGTGAGGTGAACACTGAAGCTTTCTTT
>-|-|TRBJ1-3|TRBV5-1|14
CASSFTSSGNTIYF
TGCGCCAGCAGCTTCACAAGCTCTGGAAACACCATATATTTT
>-|-|TRBJ2-7|TRBV12-3/TRBV12-4|13
CASSPLNTYEQYF
TGTGCCAGCAGTCCCCTGAACACCTACGAGCAGTACTTC
>-|-|TRBJ2-5|TRBV5-4|15
CASSYTGLKEETQYF
TGTGCCAGCAGTTACACCGGACTAAAAGAAGAGACCCAGTACTTC
>-|many|TRBJ2-7|TRBV19|14
CASSQGGWSYEQYF
TGTGCCAGTAGTCAGGGGGGCTGGTCCTACGAGCAGTACTTC
>-|-|TRBJ1-1|TRBV25-1|12
CASRLYGAEAFF
TGTGCCAGCAGACTATACGGGGCTGAAGCTTTCTTT
>TRBD1|few|TRBJ1-2|TRBV6-1|16
CASSEGTGYSRDGYTF
TGTGCCAGCAGTGAAGGGACAGGGTATTCACGGGATGGCTACACCTTC
>TRBD2|-|TRBJ2-1|TRBV3-1/TRBV3-2|17
CASSQDEGPGLGFEQFF
TGTGCCAGCAGCCAAGATGAGGGCCCGGGACTAGGTTTTGAGCAGTTCTTC
>-|-|TRBJ2-7|TRBV28|14
CASRPGSSSYEQYF
TGTGCCAGCAGGCCGGGTTCTAGCTCCTACGAGCAGTACTTC
>-|-|TRBJ1-1|TRBV7-6|13
CASSSQENTEAFF
TGTGCCAGCAGCTCCCAGGAGAACACTGAAGCTTTCTTT
>TRBD1|-|TRBJ1-2|TRBV5-4|13
CASSEGTGVGYTF
TGTGCCAGCAGTGAGGGGACAGGGGTCGGCTACACCTTC
>TRBD1|-|TRBJ2-2|TRBV5-6|15
CASSHSGQGPGELFF
TGTGCCAGCAGCCACTCCGGACAGGGGCCTGGGGAGCTGTTTTTT
>-|-|TRBJ2-7|TRBV5-6|15
CASSFRGQSSYEQYF
TGTGCCAGCAGTTTCCGAGGACAGTCGTCCTACGAGCAGTACTTC
>-|-|TRBJ1-3|TRBV7-2|14
CASRKQGAGNTIYF
TGTGCCAGCAGGAAACAGGGTGCTGGAAACACCATATATTTT
>TRBD2|-|TRBJ2-5|TRBV11-2|16
CASSLVASGFQETQYF
TGTGCCAGCAGCTTAGTGGCTAGCGGATTTCAAGAGACCCAGTACTTC
>TRBD2|-|TRBJ2-5|TRBV5-1|16
CASSLVPSGGQETQYF
TGCGCCAGCAGCTTGGTTCCTAGCGGGGGACAAGAGACCCAGTACTTC
>-|-|TRBJ1-2|TRBV5-4|13
CASGGVYDYGYTF
TGTGCCAGCGGCGGGGTATACGACTATGGCTACACCTTC
>-|-|TRBJ1-3|TRBV12-3/TRBV12-4|13
CASSLSSGNTIYF
TGTGCCAGCAGTTTGAGCTCTGGAAACACCATATATTTT
>TRBD2|-|TRBJ2-3|TRBV27|15
CASSPLADRTDTQYF
TGTGCCAGCAGTCCTCTAGCGGACCGCACAGATACGCAGTATTTT
>TRBD1|-|TRBJ1-2|TRBV10-2|13
CASSPGGSYGYTF
TGCGCCAGCAGTCCAGGGGGCTCCTATGGCTACACCTTC
>-|-|TRBJ2-5|TRBV15|13
CATSSRRAVTQYF
TGTGCCACCAGCAGCAGGAGGGCCGTAACCCAGTACTTC
>-|-|TRBJ1-4|TRBV11-2|14
CASSQTATNEKLFF
TGTGCCAGCAGCCAAACTGCAACTAATGAAAAACTGTTTTTT
>-|once|TRBJ1-3|TRBV7-9|16
CASTPAGRNSGNTIYF
TGTGCCAGCACCCCAGCGGGGCGGAACTCTGGAAACACCATATATTTT
>-|-|TRBJ1-5|TRBV28|14
CASSSEYSNQPQHF
TGTGCCAGCAGTTCCGAGTATAGCAATCAGCCCCAGCATTTT
>-|-|TRBJ1-1|TRBV30|14
CAWGLRGGQTEAFF
TGTGCCTGGGGGCTCCGAGGAGGGCAGACTGAAGCTTTCTTT
>-|-|TRBJ1-1|TRBV5-1|16
CASSLKRRPMNTEAFF
TGCGCCAGCAGCTTGAAGCGGAGACCCATGAACACTGAAGCTTTCTTT
>-|-|TRBJ1-1|TRBV10-2|14
CASSPGSRNTEAFF
TGCGCCAGCAGTCCAGGGTCTCGGAACACTGAAGCTTTCTTT
>-|-|TRBJ1-4|TRBV5-1|14
CASSRVGESEKLFF
TGCGCCAGCAGCAGGGTAGGGGAAAGCGAAAAACTGTTTTTT
>-|once|TRBJ2-2|TRBV5-1|15
CASNNNTRGPGELFF
TGCGCCAGCAACAACAATACCAGGGGACCCGGGGAGCTGTTTTTT
>TRBD1|-|TRBJ1-6|TRBV27|16
CASSLISTGGTSPLHF
TGTGCCAGCAGTTTGATCTCGACAGGGGGTACTTCACCCCTCCACTTT